This T cell receptor (beta chain) was obtained from a study of blood T cells in healthy people across ages. Study details: For every two T cells, template switching captured about one barcoded beta molecule.

Germline CDR1 is SGHTA and CDR2 is FQGNSA. The CDR3 extends over 16 amino acids. The V gene lost 1 base and the J gene lost 8 bases, with 19 bases spanning the gap. General study findings and limits: A greater number of naive CD4+ cells and higher diversity distinguished long-lived donors from aged donors.

Next came a second PCR, run for roughly 6 to 11 cycles, which used a sample-barcoded 5' primer along with a J-beta primer mix. TCRdb recomputed calls from the 5' RACE reads with MiXCR, one row per CDR3 protein. Among more than 1,400,000 distinct CDR3 sequences, approximately 38% were seen once, and the ten largest hold 7.9%. This clonotype has a handful of counts. Its antigen is unidentified. The sample consisted of blood. The sequence derives from a woman aged 18-30 years in good health. The V and J genes are TRBV7-2 and TRBJ2-3, with D possibly TRBD2 on 7 matching bases. The CDR3 DNA sequence: TGTGCCAGCAGCTTAGGCGAAGCGGGACACGTGGGTACGCAGTATTTT. Protein sequence: CASSLGEAGHVGTQYF.